The 3 T cell receptor beta chains listed next were all sequenced from one sample in a study of blood T cells in healthy people across ages (dated by TCRdb to 2014 to 2015). The library was prepared using 5' RACE. The sequencer listed for this sample is Illumina HiSeq 2500. A second PCR of 7 to 11 cycles was run with a J-beta primer mix and a sample-barcoded 5' primer. The public sequencing data were trimmed at Q25 with fastp and processed into clonotypes with MiXCR by TCRdb, which kept only in-frame beta chains. Identical CDR3 protein sequences are pooled into one entry, listed with their most common genes and DNA. The sample profile shows about 1.1 million distinct CDR3 sequences; roughly two fifths of them were found once. Roughly 14% of the sample comes from the top ten. The sample comprised blood. These receptors all stem from a man between 18 and 29 years old in good health.

In this sample, this clonotype turned up a few times. The chain's CDR3 is CATSRGRTATNEKLFF. CDR3 DNA: TGTGCCACCAGCAGAGGCCGGACAGCAACTAATGAAAAACTGTTTTTT. The gene calls are TRBV15 and TRBJ1-4, with a possible D match to TRBD1 (6 bases). CDR3 size: 16 residues. Trimming cost V 1 base and J 0 bases, with 9 bases left between them. Looked up from germline, CDR1 is LNHNV and CDR2 is YYDKDF (reference sequence).

J is TRBJ1-5 and V is TRBV6-2 or TRBV6-3; D uncertain. There are 14 residues in the CDR3. V dropped 6 bases and J dropped 2 bases, with 11 bases sitting between them. CDR1 is MNHEY and CDR2 is SVGEGT in the germline V gene. The CDR3 nucleotides read TGTGCCAGCAGGCCCCTAGGAGGCAATCAGCCCCAGCATTTT. This codes for CASRPLGGNQPQHF.

This clonotype was detected a few times. The chain uses TRBV20-1 and TRBJ1-1, with D perhaps TRBD1 (5 bases). The ends were cut back, 7 bases at V and 2 bases at J, with 14 bases in the middle. In germline, CDR1 is DFQATT, CDR2 SNEGSKA (reference sequence). The CDR3 is made up of 13 amino acids. CDR3 nucleotide sequence: TGCAGTGTATCCGGACAACTAAACACTGAAGCTTTCTTT. Translated, it gives CSVSGQLNTEAFF.